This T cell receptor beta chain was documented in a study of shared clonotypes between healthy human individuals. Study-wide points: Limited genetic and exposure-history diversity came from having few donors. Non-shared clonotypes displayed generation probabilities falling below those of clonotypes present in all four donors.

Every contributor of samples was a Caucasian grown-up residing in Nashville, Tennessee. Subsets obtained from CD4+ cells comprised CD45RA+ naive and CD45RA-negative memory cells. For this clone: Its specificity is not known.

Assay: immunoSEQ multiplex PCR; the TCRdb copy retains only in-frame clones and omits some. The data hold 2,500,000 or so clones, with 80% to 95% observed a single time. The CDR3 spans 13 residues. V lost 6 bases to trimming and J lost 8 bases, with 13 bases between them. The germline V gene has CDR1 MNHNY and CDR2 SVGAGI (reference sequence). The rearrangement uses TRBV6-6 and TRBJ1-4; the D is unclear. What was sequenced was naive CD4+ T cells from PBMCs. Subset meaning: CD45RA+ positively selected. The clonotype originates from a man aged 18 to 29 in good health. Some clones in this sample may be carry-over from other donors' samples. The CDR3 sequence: CASSPLTDEKLFF. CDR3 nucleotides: TGTGCCAGCAGCCCCTTGACGGACGAAAAACTGTTTTTT.